A selection of T cell receptor beta chains follows, all from one sample in a study of human T cells and chemical hapten exposure. Each CDR3 protein is one row after TCRdb ran MiXCR on the RACE reads. The sample yields about 82,000 distinct CDR3 sequences, 10% to 14% seen once. Sequenced material: whole blood, taken in connection with sensitization to the hapten diphenylcyclopropenone (DPC). These receptors all stem from a woman aged 45 to 65 with alopecia areata. Some clones in this sample may be carry-over from other donors' samples. Each CDR3 is given with its conserved first and last residue. Each record gives: D gene, V gene, J gene, clone size, CDR3 DNA, CDR3 protein. A D gene is named only where the DNA matches it firmly. Clone size is not always given. Where it is, it says once, few, many or a class for expanded clones.

D: TRBD2; V: TRBV2; J: TRBJ2-4; size: once; DNA: TGTACCAGCAGTCACCTAGCGGGGAGTGGCAAAAACATTCAGTACTTC; CDR3: CTSSHLAGSGKNIQYF
D: .; V: TRBV29-1; J: TRBJ2-5; size: many; DNA: TGCAGCGTTGGCCAGAGCCGAGAGACCCAGTACTTC; CDR3: CSVGQSRETQYF
D: .; V: TRBV3-1; J: TRBJ2-5; size: few; DNA: TGTGCCAGCAGCCAAATTACAGGCGGGACAAAACAAGAGACCCAGTACTTC; CDR3: CASSQITGGTKQETQYF
D: TRBD1; V: TRBV5-1; J: TRBJ2-7; size: .; DNA: TGCGCCAGCAGCCTAGGACAGGCCTCCTACGAGCAGTACTTC; CDR3: CASSLGQASYEQYF
D: .; V: TRBV19; J: TRBJ1-3; size: many; DNA: TGTGCCAGTAGTATGGGCAGCCATAGCTCTGGAAACACCATATATTTT; CDR3: CASSMGSHSSGNTIYF
D: .; V: TRBV6-5; J: TRBJ2-7; size: .; DNA: TGTGCCAGCAGTTACCAACGAGCAGACTTGCAGTACTTC; CDR3: CASSYQRADLQYF
D: .; V: TRBV5-1; J: TRBJ1-4; size: .; DNA: TGCGCCAGCAGCCCGGGACCGCTCACTAATGAAAAACTGTTTTTT; CDR3: CASSPGPLTNEKLFF
D: .; V: TRBV20-1; J: TRBJ1-1; size: many; DNA: TGCAGTGCTAGAGATCCGTTTCTCAGGGTCGGGAGCACTGAAGCTTTCTTT; CDR3: CSARDPFLRVGSTEAFF
D: .; V: TRBV20-1; J: TRBJ2-7; size: .; DNA: TGCAGTGCGATCCCGGGACAAAGCTCCTACGAGCAGTACTTC; CDR3: CSAIPGQSSYEQYF
D: .; V: TRBV3-1; J: TRBJ2-1; size: few; DNA: TGTGCCAGCAGCCAAGACAATGAGCAGTTCTTC; CDR3: CASSQDNEQFF
D: .; V: TRBV7-2; J: TRBJ1-2; size: .; DNA: TGTGCCAGCAGCTTAGCGAAAGGGGGACGGTATAACTATGGCTACACCTTC; CDR3: CASSLAKGGRYNYGYTF
D: .; V: TRBV12-3/TRBV12-4; J: TRBJ2-3; size: many; DNA: TGTGCCAGCAGTACACTACTTGGAGATACGCAGTATTTT; CDR3: CASSTLLGDTQYF
D: TRBD1; V: TRBV29-1; J: TRBJ2-7; size: few; DNA: TGCAGCGTTGGGACAGGGGGGGGTTTGGGCGAGCAGTACTTC; CDR3: CSVGTGGGLGEQYF
D: TRBD1; V: TRBV9; J: TRBJ1-2; size: few; DNA: TGTGCCAGCAGCGTAGCTGCGCAGGGGGACGGCTACACCTTC; CDR3: CASSVAAQGDGYTF
D: TRBD2; V: TRBV29-1; J: TRBJ2-7; size: few; DNA: TGCAGCGTTCGGCGGGGGTCCTACGAGCAGTACTTC; CDR3: CSVRRGSYEQYF
D: TRBD1; V: TRBV15; J: TRBJ2-5; size: few; DNA: TGTGCCACCAGCATGGGGCAGGGGGCTAAAGAGACCCAGTACTTC; CDR3: CATSMGQGAKETQYF
D: TRBD1; V: TRBV5-4; J: TRBJ1-4; size: few; DNA: TGTGCCAGCAGCCGGGACAGGGGCAATGAAAAACTGTTTTTT; CDR3: CASSRDRGNEKLFF
D: TRBD2; V: TRBV3-1; J: TRBJ2-7; size: few; DNA: TGTGCCAGCAGACTGACCGGGACTAGCGGATCCTACGAGCAGTACTTC; CDR3: CASRLTGTSGSYEQYF
D: .; V: TRBV24-1; J: TRBJ2-4; size: .; DNA: TGTGCCACCAGTGGAATCGGTGCAAACATTCAGTACTTC; CDR3: CATSGIGANIQYF
D: .; V: TRBV20-1; J: TRBJ1-1; size: many; DNA: TGCAGTGCTAGAGAAGGGGCGCGAGTTATGAACACTGAAGCTTTCTTT; CDR3: CSAREGARVMNTEAFF
D: .; V: TRBV7-3; J: TRBJ2-7; size: many; DNA: TGTGCCAGCAGCTTAGGAGGTGGCCGGGAGCAGTACTTC; CDR3: CASSLGGGREQYF
D: .; V: TRBV11-2; J: TRBJ2-1; size: many; DNA: TGTGCCAGCAGCTTAGCCTGGCACTACAATGAGCAGTTCTTC; CDR3: CASSLAWHYNEQFF
D: .; V: TRBV6-5; J: TRBJ2-5; size: .; DNA: TGTGCCAGCAGTTACCTCGGGGGCCGTGCGGAGACCCAGTACTTC; CDR3: CASSYLGGRAETQYF
D: TRBD1; V: TRBV6-5; J: TRBJ1-2; size: many; DNA: TGTGCCAGCAGTTATGGGAGACAGGGCAAAAACTATGGCTACACCTTC; CDR3: CASSYGRQGKNYGYTF
D: TRBD2; V: TRBV7-6; J: TRBJ2-1; size: few; DNA: TGTGCCAGCAGCTTAGTTGGTAGCGGGAGCGATGAGCAGTTCTTC; CDR3: CASSLVGSGSDEQFF
D: .; V: TRBV27; J: TRBJ1-2; size: .; DNA: TGTGCCAGCAGTAAACCAGGGGACGCCTATGGCTACACCTTC; CDR3: CASSKPGDAYGYTF
D: TRBD2; V: TRBV20-1; J: TRBJ2-1; size: many; DNA: TGCAGTGCTAGAGCCGGGACTAGGAACTACAATGAGCAGTTCTTC; CDR3: CSARAGTRNYNEQFF
D: .; V: TRBV19; J: TRBJ2-1; size: many; DNA: TGTGCCAGTAGTCTTTTGGACAGTTCCTACAATGAGCAGTTCTTC; CDR3: CASSLLDSSYNEQFF
D: .; V: TRBV9; J: TRBJ1-3; size: many; DNA: TGTGCCAGCAGCGTCTCAGACAGGCCAAACTCTGGAAACACCATATATTTT; CDR3: CASSVSDRPNSGNTIYF
D: .; V: TRBV20-1; J: TRBJ1-2; size: many; DNA: TGCAGTGCTCACCGGGACAACTATAACTATGGCTACACCTTC; CDR3: CSAHRDNYNYGYTF
D: .; V: TRBV29-1; J: TRBJ2-7; size: many; DNA: TGCAGCGTTGGGTTAGGGGGAAACGAGCAGTACTTC; CDR3: CSVGLGGNEQYF
D: .; V: TRBV29-1; J: TRBJ1-1; size: .; DNA: TGCAGCGCCGACGGGACGTTGAACACTGAAGCTTTCTTT; CDR3: CSADGTLNTEAFF
D: TRBD2; V: TRBV7-2; J: TRBJ2-5; size: .; DNA: TGTGCCAGCACTCGACTAGCGGGATGGGGGCAAGAGACCCAGTACTTC; CDR3: CASTRLAGWGQETQYF
D: .; V: TRBV6-2/TRBV6-3; J: TRBJ2-2; size: .; DNA: TGTGCCAGCAGTGGGAAGCGGACCGGGGAGCTGTTTTTT; CDR3: CASSGKRTGELFF
D: .; V: TRBV29-1; J: TRBJ1-4; size: many; DNA: TGCAGCGTTGTGGGGGCGGGTGAAAAACTGTTTTTT; CDR3: CSVVGAGEKLFF
D: TRBD1; V: TRBV5-1; J: TRBJ2-7; size: many; DNA: TGCGCCAGCAGCCGGCGGACAGGGTCCGAGCAGTACTTC; CDR3: CASSRRTGSEQYF
D: .; V: TRBV20-1; J: TRBJ1-4; size: few; DNA: TGCAGTGCCAAGGAACAGAGTGCTGAAAAACTGTTTTTT; CDR3: CSAKEQSAEKLFF
D: .; V: TRBV27; J: TRBJ1-5; size: many; DNA: TGTGCCAGCAGTTTAGCTGCAGTCCCTCATCAGCCCCAGCATTTT; CDR3: CASSLAAVPHQPQHF
D: .; V: TRBV28; J: TRBJ2-7; size: .; DNA: TGTGCCAGCAGTTTAGCGGGGTCCCACGAGCAGTACTTC; CDR3: CASSLAGSHEQYF
D: .; V: TRBV3-1; J: TRBJ1-5; size: .; DNA: TGTGCCAGCAGACAGGGAGGAGCTGGGCCCCAGCATTTT; CDR3: CASRQGGAGPQHF
D: .; V: TRBV7-6; J: TRBJ2-1; size: few; DNA: TGTGCCAGCAGCTTGTCCCTAGGGGCGCGTGAGCAGTTCTTC; CDR3: CASSLSLGAREQFF
D: .; V: TRBV6-1; J: TRBJ2-7; size: .; DNA: TGTGCCAGCAGTGAATGGGGACCGGAACCCGAGCAGTACTTC; CDR3: CASSEWGPEPEQYF
D: .; V: TRBV12-3/TRBV12-4; J: TRBJ1-1; size: few; DNA: TGTGCCAGCAGTCCCACAGTAGTCACTGAAGCTTTCTTT; CDR3: CASSPTVVTEAFF
D: .; V: TRBV19; J: TRBJ1-5; size: few; DNA: TGTGCCAGTACCATAGGTCCAGGGGTGGAGCCCCAGCATTTT; CDR3: CASTIGPGVEPQHF
D: TRBD2; V: TRBV30; J: TRBJ2-5; size: few; DNA: TGTGCCTGGCAGAAACTAGCGGGAGTGGAGACCCAGTACTTC; CDR3: CAWQKLAGVETQYF
D: .; V: TRBV3-1; J: TRBJ2-7; size: .; DNA: TGTGCCAGCAGCCAGGGACCGTCTACCTACGAGCAGTACTTC; CDR3: CASSQGPSTYEQYF
D: .; V: TRBV4-1; J: TRBJ2-3; size: many; DNA: TGCGCCAGCAGCCAGGTTTTCAGCGGGAGCACAGATACGCAGTATTTT; CDR3: CASSQVFSGSTDTQYF
D: .; V: TRBV28; J: TRBJ1-3; size: .; DNA: TGTGCCAGCAGCCCCGGAGGGGCCGCTACTGGAAACACCATATATTTT; CDR3: CASSPGGAATGNTIYF
D: .; V: TRBV20-1; J: TRBJ1-1; size: few; DNA: TGCAGTGTTCACAGGGATACCACTGAAGCTTTCTTT; CDR3: CSVHRDTTEAFF
D: .; V: TRBV21-1; J: TRBJ2-3; size: .; DNA: TGTGCCAGCAGCAAAGCTCAACTAGCGGACATCACAGATACGCAGTATTTT; CDR3: CASSKAQLADITDTQYF
D: .; V: TRBV7-9; J: TRBJ1-1; size: .; DNA: TGTGCCAGCAGCCCCGCAGCCAGGGGCACTGAAGCTTTCTTT; CDR3: CASSPAARGTEAFF
D: .; V: TRBV28; J: TRBJ1-5; size: many; DNA: TGTGCCAGCAGAACCAGGGTCTCGGAGCCCCAGCATTTT; CDR3: CASRTRVSEPQHF
D: .; V: TRBV7-8; J: TRBJ2-5; size: .; DNA: TGTGCCAGCAGCTCCGGACCTATGTGGGGGGATCTCCAGGAGACCCAGTACTTC; CDR3: CASSSGPMWGDLQETQYF
D: .; V: TRBV29-1; J: TRBJ1-1; size: many; DNA: TGCAGCGTTTTCCGGACGGCGAACACTGAAGCTTTCTTT; CDR3: CSVFRTANTEAFF